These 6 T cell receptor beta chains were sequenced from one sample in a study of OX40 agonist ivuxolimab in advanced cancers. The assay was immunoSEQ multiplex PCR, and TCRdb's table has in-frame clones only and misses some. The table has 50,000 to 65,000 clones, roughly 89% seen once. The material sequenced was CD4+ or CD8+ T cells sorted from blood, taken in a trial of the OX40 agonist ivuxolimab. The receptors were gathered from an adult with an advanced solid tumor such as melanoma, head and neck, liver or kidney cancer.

The CDR3 nucleotides read TGTGCCAGTAGTATAGTGGAGGGGAGCACTGAAGCTTTCTTT. Translating gives CASSIVEGSTEAFF. The chain carries TRBV19 and TRBJ1-1, with a weak D call TRBD1 (5 bases). The CDR3 is 14 amino acids. Per germline, CDR1 LNHDA and CDR2 SQIVND (reference sequence). V dropped 1 base and J dropped 4 bases, with 10 bases sitting between them.

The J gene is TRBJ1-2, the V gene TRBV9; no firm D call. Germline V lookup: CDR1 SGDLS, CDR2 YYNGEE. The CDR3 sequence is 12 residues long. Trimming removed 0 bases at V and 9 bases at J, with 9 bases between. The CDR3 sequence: CASSVGDGRYTF. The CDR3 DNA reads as TGTGCCAGCAGCGTAGGTGATGGCCGCTACACCTTC.

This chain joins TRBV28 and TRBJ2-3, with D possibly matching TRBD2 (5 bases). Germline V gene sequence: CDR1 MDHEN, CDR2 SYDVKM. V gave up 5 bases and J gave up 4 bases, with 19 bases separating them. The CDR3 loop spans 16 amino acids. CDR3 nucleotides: TGTGCCAGCAGTCCCTTGACTACACAATCTGCAGATACGCAGTATTTT. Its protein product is CASSPLTTQSADTQYF.

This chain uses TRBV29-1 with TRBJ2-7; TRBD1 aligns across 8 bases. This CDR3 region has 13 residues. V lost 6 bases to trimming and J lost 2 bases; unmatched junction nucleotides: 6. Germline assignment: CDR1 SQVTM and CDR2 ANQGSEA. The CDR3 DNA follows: TGCAGCGTCGCGGACAGGGCGACCTACGAGCAGTACTTC. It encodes CSVADRATYEQYF.

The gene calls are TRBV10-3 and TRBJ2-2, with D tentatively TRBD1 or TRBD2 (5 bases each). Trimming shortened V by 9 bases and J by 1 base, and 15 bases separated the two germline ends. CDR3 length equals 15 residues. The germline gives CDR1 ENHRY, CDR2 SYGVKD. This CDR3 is CAMGPTRENTGELFF. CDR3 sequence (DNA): TGTGCCATGGGGCCCACTAGGGAGAACACCGGGGAGCTGTTTTTT.

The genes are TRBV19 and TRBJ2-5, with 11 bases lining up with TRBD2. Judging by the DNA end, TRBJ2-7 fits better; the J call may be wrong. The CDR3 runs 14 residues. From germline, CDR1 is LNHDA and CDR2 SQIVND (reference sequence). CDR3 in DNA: TGTGCCAGTAGTAATAGCGGGAGGGCCCACGAGCAGTACTTC. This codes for CASSNSGRAHEQYF.